A selection of T cell receptor beta chains follows, all from one sample in a study of metastatic and nonmetastatic thyroid tumors. MiXCR was used by TCRdb to re-call the PCR reads. The table records 30,000 to 40,000 clones, 35% of them present only once. Sample: tumor tissue. These TCRs come from a female donor with papillary thyroid cancer or a benign thyroid nodule (not recorded which). Some clones in this sample may be carry-over from other donors' samples. Both conserved end residues are part of each CDR3. D genes are given only for firm matches. Some rows have no size entry. The others give once, few or many, or a class for an expanded clone.

V gene	J gene	clone size	D gene	CDR3 DNA	CDR3 protein
TRBV27	TRBJ1-5	few	-	TGTGCCAGCAGTGGGGGGTATAGCAATCAGCCCCAGCATTTT	CASSGGYSNQPQHF
TRBV28	TRBJ1-6	-	TRBD1	TGTGCCAGCAGATACGGGACAGAAGATTCACCCCTCCACTTT	CASRYGTEDSPLHF
TRBV30	TRBJ1-2	few	-	TGTGCCTGGAGTTCACAGGGTTATGGCTACACCTTC	CAWSSQGYGYTF
TRBV28	TRBJ1-5	-	-	TGTGCCAGCAGTTTATCACGCGGGTGGAATAGCAATCAGCCCCAGCATTTT	CASSLSRGWNSNQPQHF
TRBV11-2	TRBJ2-7	medium-sized	TRBD1	TGTGCCAGCAGCTTCGGGACAGGGTATGGCGAGCAGTACTTC	CASSFGTGYGEQYF
TRBV13	TRBJ2-2	-	-	TGTGCCAGCAGCTTAGATAGGGGCGCGAACACCGGGGAGCTGTTTTTT	CASSLDRGANTGELFF
TRBV7-2	TRBJ2-7	-	TRBD1	TGTGCCAGCAGCTCGGGACAGACCTACGAGCAGTACTTC	CASSSGQTYEQYF
TRBV11-2	TRBJ2-5	-	-	TGTGCCGTGGGCCTAGAGACCCAGTACTTC	CAVGLETQYF
TRBV20-1	TRBJ1-2	-	-	TGCAGTGCCAGTCGGGACCGGAAGAACTATGGCTACACCTTC	CSASRDRKNYGYTF
TRBV5-1	TRBJ2-1	-	-	TGCGCCAGCAGCCAAACCGGGACCCCCTACAATGAGCAGTTCTTC	CASSQTGTPYNEQFF
TRBV6-1	TRBJ1-6	few	TRBD1	TGTGCCAGCAGCCTACAGGGGGCTAGGTCACCCCTCCACTTT	CASSLQGARSPLHF
TRBV10-1	TRBJ1-1	few	-	TGCGCCAGCAGTGAGTCGGCGGAGCCGAAGACTGAAGCTTTCTTT	CASSESAEPKTEAFF
TRBV15	TRBJ2-2	few	-	TGTGCCACCAGCGGGGGGTCCGGGGAGCTGTTTTTT	CATSGGSGELFF
TRBV6-5	TRBJ1-2	-	-	TGTGCCAGCAGTTACCGAACGGGATACGGGGAACCGGGCTACACCTTC	CASSYRTGYGEPGYTF
TRBV6-5	TRBJ2-7	few	-	TGTGCCAGCAGTGACTCCCGGGTTCCCTACGAGCAGTACTTC	CASSDSRVPYEQYF
TRBV28	TRBJ2-6	few	-	TGTGCCAGCAGTTCACCAAGGGTTGCTGGGGCCAACGTCCTGACTTTC	CASSSPRVAGANVLTF
TRBV28	TRBJ1-6	-	-	TGTGCCAGCCTCTCAGGGCCACCCCTCCACTTT	CASLSGPPLHF
TRBV6-1	TRBJ1-2	few	TRBD1	TGTGCCAGCACCAAATCGGGACAGGGTGGAGGCTACACCTTC	CASTKSGQGGGYTF
TRBV5-1	TRBJ1-1	many	-	TGCGCCAGCAGCATTTCGTATGGCACTGAAGCTTTCTTT	CASSISYGTEAFF
TRBV10-2	TRBJ2-7	-	-	TGCGCCAGCAGTGGCTCAGGGATCGGCTACGAGCAGTACTTC	CASSGSGIGYEQYF
TRBV14	TRBJ2-3	-	-	TGTGCCAGCAGCCAACCGATCGACAGGGAGGGTGCAGATACGCAGTATTTT	CASSQPIDREGADTQYF
TRBV10-3	TRBJ2-7	-	-	TGTGCCATCAGTGAGCGGGCCTACGAGCAGTACTTC	CAISERAYEQYF
TRBV2	TRBJ1-2	few	-	TGTGCCAGCGCGGATGCGGAGACAGCCGCTGGCTACACCTTC	CASADAETAAGYTF
TRBV10-3	TRBJ1-5	few	-	TGTGCCATCAGTGAGTCTTATACTGGGCCAGGGTTTCAGCCCCAGCATTTT	CAISESYTGPGFQPQHF